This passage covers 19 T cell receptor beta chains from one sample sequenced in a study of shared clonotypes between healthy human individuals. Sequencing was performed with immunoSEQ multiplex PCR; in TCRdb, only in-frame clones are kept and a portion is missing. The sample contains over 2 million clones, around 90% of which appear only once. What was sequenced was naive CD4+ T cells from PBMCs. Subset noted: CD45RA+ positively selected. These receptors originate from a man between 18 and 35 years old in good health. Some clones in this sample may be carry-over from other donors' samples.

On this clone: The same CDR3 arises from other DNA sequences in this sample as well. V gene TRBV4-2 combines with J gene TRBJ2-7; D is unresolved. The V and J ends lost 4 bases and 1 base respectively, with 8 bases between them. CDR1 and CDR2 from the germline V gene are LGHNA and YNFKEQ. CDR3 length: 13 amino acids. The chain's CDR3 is CASSRDRSYEQYF. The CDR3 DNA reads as TGTGCCAGCAGCCGCGACCGATCCTACGAGCAGTACTTC.

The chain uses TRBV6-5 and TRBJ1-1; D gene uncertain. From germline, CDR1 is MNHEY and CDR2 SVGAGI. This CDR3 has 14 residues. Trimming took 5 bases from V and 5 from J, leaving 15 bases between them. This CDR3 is CASSGRRMGTEAFF. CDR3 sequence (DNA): TGTGCCAGCAGTGGACGGCGGATGGGGACTGAAGCTTTCTTT.

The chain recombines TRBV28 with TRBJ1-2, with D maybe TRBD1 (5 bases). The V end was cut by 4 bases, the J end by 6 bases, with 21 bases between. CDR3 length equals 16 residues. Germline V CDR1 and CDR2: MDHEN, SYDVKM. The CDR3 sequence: CASSYGDGRTSDGYTF. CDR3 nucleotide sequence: TGTGCCAGCAGTTACGGGGACGGTCGGACTTCGGATGGCTACACCTTC.

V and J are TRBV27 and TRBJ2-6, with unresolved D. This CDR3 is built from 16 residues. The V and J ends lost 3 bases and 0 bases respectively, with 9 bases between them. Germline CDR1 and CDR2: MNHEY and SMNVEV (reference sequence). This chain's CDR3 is CASSFRLVSGANVLTF. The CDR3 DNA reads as TGTGCCAGCAGTTTTCGTTTGGTCTCTGGGGCCAACGTCCTGACTTTC.

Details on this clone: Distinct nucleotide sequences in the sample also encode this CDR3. CDR3 sequence: CAWSVGLAGGETQYF. CDR3 nucleotides: TGTGCCTGGAGTGTAGGACTAGCGGGAGGAGAGACCCAGTACTTC. The chain employs TRBV30 and TRBJ2-5; TRBD2 matches 14 bases. The CDR3 is 15 amino acids. Trimming took 0 bases from V and 4 from J; bases not matched to a gene: 1. Germline V CDR1 and CDR2: GTSNPN, SVGIG (reference sequence).

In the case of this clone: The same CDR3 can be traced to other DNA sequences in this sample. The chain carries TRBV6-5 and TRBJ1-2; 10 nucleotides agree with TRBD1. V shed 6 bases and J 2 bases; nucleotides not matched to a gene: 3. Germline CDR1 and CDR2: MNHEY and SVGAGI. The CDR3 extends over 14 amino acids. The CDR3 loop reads CASRGTGENYGYTF. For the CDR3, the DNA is TGTGCCAGCAGAGGGACAGGGGAGAACTATGGCTACACCTTC.

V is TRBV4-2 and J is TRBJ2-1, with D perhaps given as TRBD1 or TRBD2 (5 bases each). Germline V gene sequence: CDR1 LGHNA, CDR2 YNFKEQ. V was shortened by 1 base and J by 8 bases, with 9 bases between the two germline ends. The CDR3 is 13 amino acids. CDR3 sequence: CASSQAVGDEQFF. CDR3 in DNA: TGTGCCAGCAGCCAAGCAGTGGGGGATGAGCAGTTCTTC.

The CDR3 DNA sequence: TGTGCCAGCAGCGTAGGAGGGAACTCTAACTATGGCTACACCTTC. It is translated as CASSVGGNSNYGYTF. The rearrangement uses TRBV9 and TRBJ1-2; D remains ambiguous. Germline V gene sequence: CDR1 SGDLS, CDR2 YYNGEE. CDR3 length: 15 amino acids. Trimming left V 0 bases short and J 0 bases short, with 9 bases between.

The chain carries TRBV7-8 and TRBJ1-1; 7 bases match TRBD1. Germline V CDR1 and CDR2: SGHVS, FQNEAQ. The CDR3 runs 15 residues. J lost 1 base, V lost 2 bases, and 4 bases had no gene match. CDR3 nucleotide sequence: TGTGCCAGCAGCTTATATGGGACAGCGAACACTGAAGCTTTCTTT. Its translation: CASSLYGTANTEAFF.

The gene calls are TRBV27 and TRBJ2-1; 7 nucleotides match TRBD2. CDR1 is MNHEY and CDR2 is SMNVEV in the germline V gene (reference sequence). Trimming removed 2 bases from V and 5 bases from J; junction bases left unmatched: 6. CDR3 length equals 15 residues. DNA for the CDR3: TGTGCCAGCAGTTTACTAGCGGCCCCCCACAATGAGCAGTTCTTC. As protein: CASSLLAAPHNEQFF.

CDR3 amino acids: CASSPQRGSTEAFF. The CDR3, as DNA: TGTGCCAGCAGTCCACAGCGGGGGAGCACTGAAGCTTTCTTT. The genes are TRBV6-5 and TRBJ1-1; D is perhaps TRBD1 (5 bases). This CDR3 comprises 14 residues. Germline V gene lookup returns CDR1 MNHEY and CDR2 SVGAGI. The germline V and J ends were trimmed by 5 bases and 4 bases, with 14 bases remaining between them.

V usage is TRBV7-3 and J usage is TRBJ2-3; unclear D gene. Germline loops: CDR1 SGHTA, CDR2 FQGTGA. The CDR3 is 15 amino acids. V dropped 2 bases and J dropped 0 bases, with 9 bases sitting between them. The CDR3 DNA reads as TGTGCCAGCAGCTTAGACTTCTTAAGCACAGATACGCAGTATTTT. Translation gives CASSLDFLSTDTQYF.

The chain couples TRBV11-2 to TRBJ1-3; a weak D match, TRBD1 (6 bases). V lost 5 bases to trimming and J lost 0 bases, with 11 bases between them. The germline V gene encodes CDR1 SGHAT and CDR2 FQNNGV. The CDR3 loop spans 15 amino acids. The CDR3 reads CASSQTRGSGNTIYF. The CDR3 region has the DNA TGTGCCAGCAGCCAAACCAGGGGCTCTGGAAACACCATATATTTT. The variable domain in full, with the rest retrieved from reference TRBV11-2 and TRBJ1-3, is EAGVAQSPRYKIIEKRQSVAFWCNPISGHATLYWYQQILGQGPKLLIQFQNNGVVDDSQLPKDRFSAERLKGVDSTLKIQPAKLEDSAVYLCASSQTRGSGNTIYFGEGSWLTVV.

The CDR3 nucleotides are TGTGCCAGTAGTACCTCGAGTCACACCCTCAAGCCAGATACGCAGTATTTT. Translating it yields CASSTSSHTLKPDTQYF. The V call is TRBV19, the J call TRBJ2-3; no clear D gene. This CDR3 region has 17 residues. Per germline, CDR1 LNHDA and CDR2 SQIVND (reference sequence). V was shortened by 4 bases and J by 4 bases, with 21 bases between the two germline ends.

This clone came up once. The CDR3 sequence is CASIARGGGANVLTF. The CDR3 DNA reads TGTGCCAGCATCGCTCGCGGCGGTGGGGCCAACGTCCTGACTTTC. The chain has TRBV5-6 and TRBJ2-6; D unresolved. The CDR3 extends over 15 amino acids. The V end lost 6 bases, the J end lost 3 bases, and 13 bases lay between the germline ends. CDR1 SGHDT and CDR2 YYEEEE come from the germline V gene.

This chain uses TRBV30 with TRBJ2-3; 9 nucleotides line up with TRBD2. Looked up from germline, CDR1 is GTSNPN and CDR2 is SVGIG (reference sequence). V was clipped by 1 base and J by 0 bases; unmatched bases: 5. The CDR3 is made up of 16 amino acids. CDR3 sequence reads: CAWSEGTSRSTDTQYF. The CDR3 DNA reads TGTGCCTGGAGTGAGGGGACTAGCCGGAGCACAGATACGCAGTATTTT.

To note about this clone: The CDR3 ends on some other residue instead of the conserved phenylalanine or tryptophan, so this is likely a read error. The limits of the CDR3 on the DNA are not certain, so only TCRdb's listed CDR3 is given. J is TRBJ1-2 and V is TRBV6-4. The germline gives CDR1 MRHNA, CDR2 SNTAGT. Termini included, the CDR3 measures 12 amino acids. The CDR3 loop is CASSAPSRTYAA.

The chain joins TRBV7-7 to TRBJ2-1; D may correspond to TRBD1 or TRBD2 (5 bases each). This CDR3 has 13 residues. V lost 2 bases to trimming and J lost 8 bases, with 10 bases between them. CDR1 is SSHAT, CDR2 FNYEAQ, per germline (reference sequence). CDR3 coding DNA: TGTGCCAGCAGCTTACTACTGGGGGATGAGCAGTTCTTC. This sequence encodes CASSLLLGDEQFF. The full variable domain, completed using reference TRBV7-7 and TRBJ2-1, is GAGVSQSPRYKVTKRGQDVTLRCDPISSHATLYWYQQALGQGPEFLTYFNYEAQPDKSGLPSDRFSAERPEGSISTLTIQRTEQRDSAMYRCASSLLLGDEQFFGPGTRLTVL.

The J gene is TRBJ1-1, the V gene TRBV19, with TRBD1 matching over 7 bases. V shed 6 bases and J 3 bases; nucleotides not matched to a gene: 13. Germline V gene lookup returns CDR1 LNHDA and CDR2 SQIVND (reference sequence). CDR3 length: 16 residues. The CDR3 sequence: CASSPTTGTVYTEAFF. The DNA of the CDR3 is TGTGCCAGTAGCCCCACAACCGGGACAGTTTACACTGAAGCTTTCTTT.